This passage covers 12 T cell receptor beta chains from one sample sequenced in a study of shared clonotypes between healthy human individuals (dated by TCRdb to about 2020). The method was the immunoSEQ multiplex PCR assay. TCRdb stores this immuneACCESS table with in-frame sequences only. Part of the clones is absent; in the studies checked, under half of the shortfall reflects unresolved V genes, and no reason is known for the rest. Present in this sample are around 1,900,000 clones, over 85% of which were seen just once. The top ten hold approximately 1.6% of the sample. For the CD8 naive samples, CD45RO-negative cells were positively selected for CCR7, yielding a CD45RA+CCR7+ population from which TemRA cells were excluded. The sequenced sample was naive CD8+ T cells from PBMCs. Interpreted using the paper, the cell subset or site label stands for: CD45RA+CCR7+. All receptors derive from a man younger than 35 in good health. Some clones in this sample may be carry-over from other donors' samples.

The chain couples TRBV5-1 to TRBJ2-7, with D uncertain. Germline loops: CDR1 SGHRS, CDR2 YFSETQ. This CDR3 contains 17 residues. Trimming shortened V by 0 bases and J by 4 bases, and 20 bases separated the two germline ends. The CDR3 DNA follows: TGCGCCAGCAGCTTGGACACAGACATGCGGATCCTGTACGAGCAGTACTTC. Its translation: CASSLDTDMRILYEQYF. The full variable domain, with the rest looked up from reference TRBV5-1 and TRBJ2-7, is KAGVTQTPRYLIKTRGQQVTLSCSPISGHRSVSWYQQTPGQGLQFLFEYFSETQRNKGNFPGRFSGRQFSNSRSEMNVSTLELGDSALYLCASSLDTDMRILYEQYFGPGTRLTVT.

The chain employs TRBV19 and TRBJ2-3, with D possibly matching TRBD2 (5 bases). Germline CDR1 LNHDA, CDR2 SQIVND (reference sequence). V was clipped by 6 bases and J by 2 bases, with 12 bases between them. The CDR3 is made up of 14 amino acids. The CDR3 DNA reads as TGTGCCAGTAGAATACGGAGGACCACAGATACGCAGTATTTT. Amino acid sequence: CASRIRRTTDTQYF.

In the case of this clone: The sample contains more than one DNA sequence encoding this CDR3. The V call is TRBV7-8, the J call TRBJ2-7; perhaps TRBD2 as D (6 bases). The length of the CDR3 is 15 residues. Trimming shortened V by 1 base and J by 2 bases, and 12 bases separated the two germline ends. In germline, CDR1 is SGHVS, CDR2 FQNEAQ. For the CDR3, the DNA is TGTGCCAGCAGCTTAGTGGGGGGACCAACCTACGAGCAGTACTTC. Protein product: CASSLVGGPTYEQYF.

CDR3 DNA: TGTGCCAGCGGAGCAGGGTTCTATGGCTACACCTTC. This translates into CASGAGFYGYTF. This chain connects TRBV27 to TRBJ1-2; a weak D match, TRBD1 (5 bases). Germline V gene sequence: CDR1 MNHEY, CDR2 SMNVEV (reference sequence). V lost 8 bases, J lost 4 bases, and 11 bases lay in between. The CDR3 has 12 residues.

V usage is TRBV12-5 and J usage is TRBJ1-2, with 9 bases matching TRBD1. This CDR3 region has 16 residues. Germline assignment: CDR1 LGHNT and CDR2 FRNRAP. The V gene end was trimmed by 1 base and the J gene end by 5 bases; junction bases not matched to a gene: 8. The DNA for the CDR3 is TGTGCTAGTGGTTTGGACCGGGACAGGGTGTGGTATGGCTACACCTTC. Protein: CASGLDRDRVWYGYTF. Filled out from reference TRBV12-5 and TRBJ1-2, the complete variable domain reads DARVTQTPRHKVTEMGQEVTMRCQPILGHNTVFWYRQTMMQGLELLAYFRNRAPLDDSGMPKDRFSAEMPDATLATLKIQPSEPRDSAVYFCASGLDRDRVWYGYTFGSGTRLTVV.

The chain combines TRBV18 with TRBJ2-5; TRBD2 matches at 8 bases. Germline trimming cut 0 bases from V and 0 bases from J; bases unmatched to any gene: 12. The CDR3 loop spans 19 amino acids. Per the germline V gene, CDR1 is KGHSH and CDR2 is LQKENI. CDR3 nucleotide sequence: TGTGCCAGCTCACCACCTAATTCACAGTCACTAGCGGACCAAGAGACCCAGTACTTC. Translation gives CASSPPNSQSLADQETQYF.

This chain links TRBV28 with TRBJ2-1; no definite D call. The germline CDR1 and CDR2 sequences are MDHEN and SYDVKM. Trimming took off 2 bases at V and 0 bases at J, with 14 bases between the two ends. The CDR3 has 17 residues. In DNA form, the CDR3 reads TGTGCCAGCAGTTTAGATTTGGGCAGCACCTCCTACAATGAGCAGTTCTTC. Its protein is CASSLDLGSTSYNEQFF.

This chain uses TRBV10-3 with TRBJ1-1; TRBD1 might be the D (5 bases). Per germline, CDR1 ENHRY and CDR2 SYGVKD. Trimming pared 1 base from V and 1 base from J, leaving 10 bases between. The CDR3 is 15 residues long. The DNA for the CDR3 is TGTGCCATCAGTGAGTTGGACATAGAGAACACTGAAGCTTTCTTT. As protein: CAISELDIENTEAFF.

In this sample, this clone turned up a few times. Other DNA sequences in the sample encode the same CDR3. V and J are TRBV7-9 and TRBJ1-5; no clear D gene. With 1 base removed from V and 5 bases from J, the gap between germline ends came to 3 bases. In germline, CDR1 is SEHNR, CDR2 FQNEAQ (reference sequence). This CDR3 has 12 amino acids. This CDR3 is CASSLEDQPQHF. For the CDR3, the DNA is TGTGCCAGCAGCTTAGAAGATCAGCCCCAGCATTTT.

The chain has TRBV11-1 and TRBJ2-3; D is unclear. The germline V gene has CDR1 SGHAT and CDR2 FQDESV (reference sequence). The V end lost 2 bases, the J end lost 0 bases, and 9 bases lay between the germline ends. CDR3 length: 15 amino acids. This CDR3 reads CASSLRRLSTDTQYF. CDR3 coding DNA: TGTGCCAGCAGCTTACGACGGTTAAGCACAGATACGCAGTATTTT.

The rearrangement uses TRBV4-3 and TRBJ1-2, with D possibly being TRBD1 (6 bases). Looked up from germline, CDR1 is LGHNA and CDR2 is YSLEER. Trimming left V 1 base short and J 4 bases short, with 10 bases between. This CDR3 has 14 amino acids. DNA for the CDR3: TGCGCCAGCAGCCAAGGATCAGGGGCCTATGGCTACACCTTC. This gives the protein CASSQGSGAYGYTF.

This chain connects TRBV13 to TRBJ1-1; 7 bases match TRBD1. Trimming took 4 bases from V and 6 from J; bases not matched to a gene: 17. Per the germline V gene, CDR1 is PRHDT and CDR2 is FYEKMQ (reference sequence). The CDR3 has 17 residues. The CDR3 reads CASSSPTLTGNSAEAFF. The CDR3 coding sequence is TGTGCCAGCAGCTCACCAACCTTGACAGGGAACTCGGCTGAAGCTTTCTTT.